What follows are 11 T cell receptor beta chains derived from one specimen sequenced in a study of T cells in Graves' hyperthyroidism and ophthalmopathy. The source material, RNA transcripts, was used to amplify TCR beta CDR3 regions. Primed by the HTBI set, a first-round RT-PCR was run on the TCR CDR3. TCRdb re-analysed the multiplex PCR reads in MiXCR, keeping a single row per CDR3 protein. The data hold around 300,000 distinct CDR3 sequences, with 13% observed a single time. Sequenced: blood. The receptor source for this set is a woman between 25 and 40 years old with Graves' hyperthyroidism that later progressed to Graves' ophthalmopathy.

Ten or more counts support this clonotype. The chain couples TRBV12-3 or TRBV12-4 to TRBJ2-3; D is undetermined. CDR3 size: 13 residues. Trimming removed 6 bases at V and 4 bases at J, with 11 bases between. Here the CDR3 reads CASSEGWPDTQYF. CDR3 sequence (DNA): TGTGCCAGCAGCGAAGGGTGGCCAGATACGCAGTATTTT.

This clonotype was detected only a few times. The rearrangement joins TRBV15 to TRBJ1-6; D is ambiguous. Looked up from germline, CDR1 is LNHNV and CDR2 is YYDKDF (reference sequence). V lost 0 bases and J lost 7, with 7 bases in between. This CDR3 spans 14 amino acids. CDR3 bases: TGTGCCACCAGCAGAGATCTGGGGAATTCACCCCTCCACTTT. Translation: CATSRDLGNSPLHF.

This clonotype was counted a few times. At one end, the junction sequence differs from germline, possibly due to a read error. This rearrangement joins TRBV6-6 to TRBJ2-7; TRBD1 matches at 7 bases. The V gene's germline CDR1 is MNHNY and CDR2 SVGAGI (reference sequence). The CDR3 consists of 14 residues. The CDR3 bases are TGTGCCAGCAGTTACTCCCAGGGGGTCTACGGGCAGTACTTC. Residues: CASSYSQGVYGQYF.

This chain uses TRBV4-3 with TRBJ1-2; D perhaps matches TRBD1 (6 bases). The V gene's germline CDR1 is LGHNA and CDR2 YSLEER. The CDR3 runs to 15 residues. The V and J ends lost 3 bases and 6 bases respectively, with 17 bases between them. The CDR3 coding sequence is TGCGCCAGCAGCCATTCCTCCCTGGAGGGGGATGGCTACACCTTC. Encoded protein: CASSHSSLEGDGYTF.

This clonotype was recorded many times. The CDR3 spells CASLGIGRSGANVLTF. The CDR3 region has the DNA TGTGCCAGCCTGGGGATTGGGCGCTCTGGGGCCAACGTCCTGACTTTC. The gene calls are TRBV3-1 and TRBJ2-6; no reliable D call. V was cut by 8 bases and J by 0 bases, with 14 bases left in between. The CDR3 runs to 16 residues. Germline lookup yields CDR1 LGHDT and CDR2 YNNKEL (reference sequence).

This clonotype was observed a few times. The rearrangement joins TRBV10-3 to TRBJ2-1; maybe TRBD1 (5 bases). Trimming cost V 7 bases and J 5 bases, with 12 bases left between them. The CDR3 has 13 amino acids. The germline gives CDR1 ENHRY, CDR2 SYGVKD. The CDR3 reads CAIKGLSDNEQFF. The CDR3 nucleotides read TGTGCCATCAAGGGGCTTTCGGACAATGAGCAGTTCTTC.

This clonotype has a count of ten or more. V and J are TRBV2 and TRBJ2-1; D gene unclear. Trimming removed 2 bases at V and 1 base at J, with 12 bases between. CDR1 SNHLY and CDR2 FYNNEI come from the germline V gene. CDR3 length equals 16 residues. The CDR3 loop is CASSERASFSYNEQFF. The CDR3 nucleotides are TGTGCCAGCAGTGAACGGGCATCCTTTTCCTACAATGAGCAGTTCTTC.

This clonotype was recorded many times. This rearrangement joins TRBV20-1 to TRBJ1-5, with 8 bases fitting TRBD1. The CDR3 consists of 14 residues. J was trimmed by 3 bases and V by 1 base; bases with no gene match: 2. Germline V gives CDR1 DFQATT, CDR2 SNEGSKA (reference sequence). The CDR3 loop is CSARGTGSNQPQHF. The CDR3 DNA reads as TGCAGTGCTAGAGGGACAGGGTCCAATCAGCCCCAGCATTTT.

This chain links TRBV7-2 with TRBJ2-1, with 8 bases fitting TRBD2. Germline loops: CDR1 SGHTA, CDR2 FQGNSA. Trimming cost V 3 bases and J 9 bases; bases outside gene matches: 1. There are 12 residues in the CDR3. The CDR3 sequence is CASSFSGIEQFF. As DNA, the CDR3 is TGTGCCAGCAGCTTTAGCGGGATTGAGCAGTTCTTC.

This clonotype was detected only a few times. V gene TRBV5-4 combines with J gene TRBJ2-6; the match to TRBD1 covers 10 bases. The V gene's germline CDR1 is SGHNT and CDR2 YYREEE (reference sequence). Germline trimming cut 1 base from V and 4 bases from J; bases unmatched to any gene: 5. This CDR3 is 17 amino acids long. The DNA for the CDR3 is TGTGCCAGCAGCTTGAGGGACAGGGGTGCCGGGGCCAACGTCCTGACTTTC. It specifies CASSLRDRGAGANVLTF.

This clonotype was seen more than once but under ten times. V is TRBV19 and J is TRBJ2-1, with 11 bases lining up with TRBD2. CDR1 and CDR2 from the germline V gene are LNHDA and SQIVND (reference sequence). The V gene end was trimmed by 6 bases and the J gene end by 2 bases; junction bases not matched to a gene: 3. The CDR3 runs 15 residues. Here the CDR3 DNA reads TGTGCCAGTAGACTAGCGGGAGCTCCCTACAATGAGCAGTTCTTC. Protein sequence: CASRLAGAPYNEQFF. The variable domain in full, completed from reference TRBV19 and TRBJ2-1, reads DGGITQSPKYLFRKEGQNVTLSCEQNLNHDAMYWYRQDPGQGLRLIYYSQIVNDFQKGDIAEGYSVSREKKESFPLTVTSAQKNPTAFYLCASRLAGAPYNEQFFGPGTRLTVL.